These 5 T cell receptor beta chains were all obtained from the same sample, sequenced in a study of blood T cell repertoires in COVID-19. TCRdb's table, derived via immunoSEQ multiplex PCR, lists solely in-frame clones and lacks some. The top ten hold around 11% of the sample, which has approximately 300,000 clones, 85% to 90% seen once. The sample comprised peripheral blood. The source of these receptors is a woman aged 25-40 years with COVID-19, enrolled during active disease.

This sequence joins TRBV7-2 and TRBJ2-7; 10 nucleotides agree with TRBD2. The germline V gene encodes CDR1 SGHTA and CDR2 FQGNSA. The V gene end was trimmed by 4 bases and the J gene end by 5 bases; junction bases not matched to a gene: 11. The CDR3 length is 16 residues. CDR3 amino acids: CASSSLRLAGDNEQYF. The CDR3 bases are TGTGCCAGCAGCTCTCTACGACTAGCGGGTGATAACGAGCAGTACTTC.

The V call is TRBV10-3, the J call TRBJ2-7; 9 nucleotides agree with TRBD1. The junction had 6 bases not matched to a gene; V was cut back by 7 bases and J by 5 bases. Germline CDR1 and CDR2: ENHRY and SYGVKD. The CDR3 is made up of 13 amino acids. The DNA for the CDR3 is TGTGCCATCAAACCCGGACAGGGGAACGAGCAGTACTTC. As protein: CAIKPGQGNEQYF.

The genes are TRBV5-1 and TRBJ2-1; 13 positions agree with TRBD2. Germline V gene sequence: CDR1 SGHRS, CDR2 YFSETQ. Trimming removed 4 bases from V and 7 bases from J; junction bases left unmatched: 5. This CDR3 is 15 amino acids long. The CDR3 loop reads CASSIGTSGMNEQFF. DNA for the CDR3: TGCGCCAGCAGCATAGGGACTAGCGGGATGAATGAGCAGTTCTTC.

CDR3 sequence reads: CASSLGVRGGNTEAFF. Here the CDR3 DNA reads TGTGCCAGCAGCTTAGGGGTGAGGGGAGGGAACACTGAAGCTTTCTTT. The chain couples TRBV7-6 to TRBJ1-1; D perhaps matches TRBD1 (5 bases). This CDR3 is built from 16 residues. V lost 1 base and J 1 base, leaving 13 bases between the germline ends. Germline-derived CDR1 and CDR2 are SGHVS and FNYEAQ.

The rearrangement links TRBV19 to TRBJ2-1, with TRBD2 matching 13 bases. Germline-derived CDR1 and CDR2 are LNHDA and SQIVND (reference sequence). V shed 5 bases and J 0 bases; nucleotides not matched to a gene: 7. The CDR3 length is 18 residues. CDR3 in amino acids: CASSGGLAGLSSYNEQFF. The CDR3 DNA sequence: TGTGCCAGTAGTGGGGGACTAGCGGGACTGAGCTCCTACAATGAGCAGTTCTTC.